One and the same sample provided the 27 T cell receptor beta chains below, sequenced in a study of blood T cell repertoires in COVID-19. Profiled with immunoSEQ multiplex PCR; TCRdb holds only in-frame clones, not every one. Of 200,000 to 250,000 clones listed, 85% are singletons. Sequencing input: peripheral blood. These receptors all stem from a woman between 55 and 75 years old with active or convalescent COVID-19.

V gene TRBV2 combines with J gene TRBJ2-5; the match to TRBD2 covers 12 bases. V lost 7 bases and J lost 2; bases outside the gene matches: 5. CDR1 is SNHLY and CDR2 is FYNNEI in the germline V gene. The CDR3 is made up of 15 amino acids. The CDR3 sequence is CASTPLAGGQETQYF. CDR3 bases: TGTGCCAGCACCCCACTAGCGGGAGGACAAGAGACCCAGTACTTC.

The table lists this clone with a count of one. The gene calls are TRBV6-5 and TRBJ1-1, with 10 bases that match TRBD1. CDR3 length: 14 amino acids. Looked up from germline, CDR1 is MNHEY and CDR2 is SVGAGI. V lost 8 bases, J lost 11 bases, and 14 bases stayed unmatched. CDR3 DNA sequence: TGTGCCAGCCCTCCTGAAGGGACAGGGGTTTTTGCTTTCTTT. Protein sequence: CASPPEGTGVFAFF.

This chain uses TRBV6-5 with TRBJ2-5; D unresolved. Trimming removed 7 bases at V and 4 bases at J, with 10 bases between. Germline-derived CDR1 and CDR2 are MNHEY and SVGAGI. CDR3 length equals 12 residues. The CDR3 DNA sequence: TGTGCCAGCACCGAAGGCGGAGAGACCCAGTACTTC. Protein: CASTEGGETQYF.

In DNA form, the CDR3 reads TGTGCCAGTAGTCCACTCGGACTAGCGGCAGATACGCAGTATTTT. Encoded protein: CASSPLGLAADTQYF. This chain links TRBV19 with TRBJ2-3; 10 nucleotides align to TRBD2. The CDR3 is 15 amino acids. J gave up 4 bases and V 5 bases, and 6 bases lay outside the gene matches. From germline, CDR1 is LNHDA and CDR2 SQIVND (reference sequence).

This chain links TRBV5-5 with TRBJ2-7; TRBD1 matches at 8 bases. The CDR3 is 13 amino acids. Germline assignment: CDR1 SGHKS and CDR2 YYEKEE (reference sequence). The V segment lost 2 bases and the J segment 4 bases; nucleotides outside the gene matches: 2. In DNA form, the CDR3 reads TGTGCCAGCAGCTTCGACAGGGGTTACGAGCAGTACGTC. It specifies CASSFDRGYEQYV.

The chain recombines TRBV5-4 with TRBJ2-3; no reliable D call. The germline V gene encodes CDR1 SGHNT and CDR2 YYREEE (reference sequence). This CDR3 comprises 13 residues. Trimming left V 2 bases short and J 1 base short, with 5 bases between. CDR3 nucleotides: TGTGCCAGCAGCTTTTCGGGCACAGATACGCAGTATTTT. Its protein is CASSFSGTDTQYF.

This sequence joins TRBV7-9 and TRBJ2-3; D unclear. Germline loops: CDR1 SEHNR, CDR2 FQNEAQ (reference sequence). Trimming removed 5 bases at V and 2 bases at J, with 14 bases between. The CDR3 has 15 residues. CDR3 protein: CASSAPSGPTDTQYF. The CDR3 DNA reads TGTGCCAGCAGCGCCCCTTCCGGTCCCACAGATACGCAGTATTTT.

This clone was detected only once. The CDR3 sequence is CASSLIRDRVGNTIYF. The DNA for the CDR3 is TGTGCCAGCAGTTTAATAAGGGACAGGGTTGGAAACACCATATATTTT. This chain connects TRBV28 to TRBJ1-3, with 9 bases matching TRBD1. Trimming removed 2 bases from V and 3 bases from J; junction bases left unmatched: 5. The CDR3 loop spans 16 amino acids. Per germline, CDR1 MDHEN and CDR2 SYDVKM. The full variable domain, completed using reference TRBV28 and TRBJ1-3, is DVKVTQSSRYLVKRTGEKVFLECVQDMDHENMFWYRQDPGLGLRLIYFSYDVKMKEKGDIPEGYSVSREKKERFSLILESASTNQTSMYLCASSLIRDRVGNTIYFGEGSWLTVV.

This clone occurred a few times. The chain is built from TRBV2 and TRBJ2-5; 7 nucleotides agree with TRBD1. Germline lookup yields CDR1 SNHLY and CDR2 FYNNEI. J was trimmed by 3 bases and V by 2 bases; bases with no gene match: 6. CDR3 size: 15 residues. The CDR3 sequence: CASSELGDSEETQYF. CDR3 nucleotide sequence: TGTGCCAGCAGTGAATTAGGGGACAGCGAAGAGACCCAGTACTTC. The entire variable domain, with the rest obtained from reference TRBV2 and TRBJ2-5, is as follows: EPEVTQTPSHQVTQMGQEVILRCVPISNHLYFYWYRQILGQKVEFLVSFYNNEISEKSEIFDDQFSVERPDGSNFTLKIRSTKLEDSAMYFCASSELGDSEETQYFGPGTRLLVL.

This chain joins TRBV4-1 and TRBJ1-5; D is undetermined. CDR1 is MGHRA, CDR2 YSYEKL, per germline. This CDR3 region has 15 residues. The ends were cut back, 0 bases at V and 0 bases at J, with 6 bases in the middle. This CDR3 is CASSQEHISNQPQHF. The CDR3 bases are TGCGCCAGCAGCCAAGAGCACATTAGCAATCAGCCCCAGCATTTT.

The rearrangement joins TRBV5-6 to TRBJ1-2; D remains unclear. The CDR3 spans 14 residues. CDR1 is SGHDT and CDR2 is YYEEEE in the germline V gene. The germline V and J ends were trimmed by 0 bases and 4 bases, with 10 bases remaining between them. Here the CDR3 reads CASSLVAGTYGYTF. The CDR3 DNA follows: TGTGCCAGCAGCTTGGTTGCGGGAACCTATGGCTACACCTTC. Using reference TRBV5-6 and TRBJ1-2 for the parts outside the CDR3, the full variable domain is DAGVTQSPTHLIKTRGQQVTLRCSPKSGHDTVSWYQQALGQGPQFIFQYYEEEERQRGNFPDRFSGHQFPNYSSELNVNALLLGDSALYLCASSLVAGTYGYTFGSGTRLTVV.

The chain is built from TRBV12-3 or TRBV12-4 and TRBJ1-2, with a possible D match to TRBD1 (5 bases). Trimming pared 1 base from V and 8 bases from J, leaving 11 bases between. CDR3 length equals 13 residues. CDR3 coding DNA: TGTGCCAGCAGTTTAGGGTCGGGGGGAGGCTACACCTTC. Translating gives CASSLGSGGGYTF.

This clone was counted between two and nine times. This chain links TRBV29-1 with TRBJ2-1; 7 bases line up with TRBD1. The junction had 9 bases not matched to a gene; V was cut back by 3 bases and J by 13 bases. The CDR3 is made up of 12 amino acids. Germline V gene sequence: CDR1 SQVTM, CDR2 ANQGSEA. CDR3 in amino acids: CSVDPEGTDQFF. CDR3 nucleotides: TGCAGCGTTGACCCCGAAGGGACAGACCAGTTCTTC.

CDR3 sequence (DNA): TGCGCCAGCAGCTTGTTTGCCACCGAGAGCGGGGAGCTGTTTTTT. Its protein is CASSLFATESGELFF. V is TRBV5-1 and J is TRBJ2-2; D is undetermined. There are 15 residues in the CDR3. Trimming shortened V by 1 base and J by 7 bases, and 14 bases separated the two germline ends. The germline V gene has CDR1 SGHRS and CDR2 YFSETQ.

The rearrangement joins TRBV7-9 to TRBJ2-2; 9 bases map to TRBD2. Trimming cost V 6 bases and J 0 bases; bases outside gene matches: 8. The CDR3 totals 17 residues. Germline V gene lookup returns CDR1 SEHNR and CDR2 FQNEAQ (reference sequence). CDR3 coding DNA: TGTGCCAGCAGTCCTGGACTAGCGACCACGAACACCGGGGAGCTGTTTTTT. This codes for CASSPGLATTNTGELFF.

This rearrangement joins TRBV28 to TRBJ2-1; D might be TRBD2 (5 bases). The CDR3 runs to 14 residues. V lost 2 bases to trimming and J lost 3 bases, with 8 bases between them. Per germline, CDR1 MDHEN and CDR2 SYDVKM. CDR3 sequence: CASSLSGRYNEQFF. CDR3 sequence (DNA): TGTGCCAGCAGTTTAAGCGGTCGCTACAATGAGCAGTTCTTC.

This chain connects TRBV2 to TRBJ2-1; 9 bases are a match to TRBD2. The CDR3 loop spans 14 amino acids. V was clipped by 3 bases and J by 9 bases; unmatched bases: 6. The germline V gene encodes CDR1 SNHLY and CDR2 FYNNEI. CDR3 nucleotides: TGTGCCAGCAGTGATGGAGTAGCGGGGGTTGAGCAGTTCTTC. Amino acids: CASSDGVAGVEQFF. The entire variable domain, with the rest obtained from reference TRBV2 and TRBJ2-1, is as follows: EPEVTQTPSHQVTQMGQEVILRCVPISNHLYFYWYRQILGQKVEFLVSFYNNEISEKSEIFDDQFSVERPDGSNFTLKIRSTKLEDSAMYFCASSDGVAGVEQFFGPGTRLTVL.

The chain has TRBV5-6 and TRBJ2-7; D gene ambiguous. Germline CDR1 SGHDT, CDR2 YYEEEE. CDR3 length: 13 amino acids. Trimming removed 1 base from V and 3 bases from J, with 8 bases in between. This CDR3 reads CASSLFVRYEQYF. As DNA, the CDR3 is TGTGCCAGCAGCTTGTTTGTCCGCTACGAGCAGTACTTC.

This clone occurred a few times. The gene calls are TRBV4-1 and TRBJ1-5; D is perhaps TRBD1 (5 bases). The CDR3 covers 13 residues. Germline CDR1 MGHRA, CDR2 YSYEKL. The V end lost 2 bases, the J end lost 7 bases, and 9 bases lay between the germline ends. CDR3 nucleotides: TGCGCCAGCAGCCAAATAGGGGTACAGCCCCAGCATTTT. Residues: CASSQIGVQPQHF.

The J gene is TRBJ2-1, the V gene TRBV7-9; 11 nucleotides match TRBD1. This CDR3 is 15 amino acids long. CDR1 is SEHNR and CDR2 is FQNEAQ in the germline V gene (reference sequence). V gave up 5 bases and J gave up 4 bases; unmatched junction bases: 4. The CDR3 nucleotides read TGTGCCAGCAGCCACGGGACAGGGGGGTACAATGAGCAGTTCTTC. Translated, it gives CASSHGTGGYNEQFF.

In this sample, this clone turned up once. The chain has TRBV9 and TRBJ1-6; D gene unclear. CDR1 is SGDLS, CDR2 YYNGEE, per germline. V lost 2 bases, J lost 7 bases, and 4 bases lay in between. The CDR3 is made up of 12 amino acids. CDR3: CASSVGNSPLHF. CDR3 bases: TGTGCCAGCAGCGTGGGCAATTCACCCCTCCACTTT.

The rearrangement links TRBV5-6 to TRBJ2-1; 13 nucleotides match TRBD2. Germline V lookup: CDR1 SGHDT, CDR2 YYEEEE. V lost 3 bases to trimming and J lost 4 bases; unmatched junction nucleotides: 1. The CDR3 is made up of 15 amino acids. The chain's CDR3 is CASSSLAGGYNEQFF. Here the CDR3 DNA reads TGTGCCAGCAGCTCACTAGCGGGGGGGTACAATGAGCAGTTCTTC.

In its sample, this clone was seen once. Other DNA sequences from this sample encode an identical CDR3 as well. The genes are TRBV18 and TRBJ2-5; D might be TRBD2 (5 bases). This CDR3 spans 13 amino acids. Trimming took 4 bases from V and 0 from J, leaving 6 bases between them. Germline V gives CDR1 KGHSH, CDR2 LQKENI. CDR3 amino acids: CASSLDYQETQYF. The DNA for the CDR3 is TGTGCCAGCTCACTGGACTACCAAGAGACCCAGTACTTC.

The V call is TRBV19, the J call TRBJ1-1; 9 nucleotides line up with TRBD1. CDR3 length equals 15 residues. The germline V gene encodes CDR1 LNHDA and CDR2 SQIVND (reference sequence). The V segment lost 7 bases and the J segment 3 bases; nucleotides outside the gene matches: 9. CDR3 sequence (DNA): TGTGCCAGTACCGCCTCGAGACAGGGGGACACTGAAGCTTTCTTT. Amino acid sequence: CASTASRQGDTEAFF.

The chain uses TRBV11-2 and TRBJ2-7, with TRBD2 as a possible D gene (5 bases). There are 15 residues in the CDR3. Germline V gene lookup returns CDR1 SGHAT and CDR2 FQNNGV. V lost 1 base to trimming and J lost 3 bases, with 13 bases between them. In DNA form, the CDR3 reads TGTGCCAGCAGCTTAGGCCGGGGATTAATCTACGAGCAGTACTTC. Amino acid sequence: CASSLGRGLIYEQYF.

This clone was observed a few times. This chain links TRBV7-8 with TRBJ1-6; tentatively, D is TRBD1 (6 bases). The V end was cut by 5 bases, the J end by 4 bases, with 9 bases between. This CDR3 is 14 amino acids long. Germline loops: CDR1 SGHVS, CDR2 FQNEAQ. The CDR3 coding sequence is TGTGCCAGCAGCGTTGGACAGTATAATTCACCCCTCCACTTT. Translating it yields CASSVGQYNSPLHF.

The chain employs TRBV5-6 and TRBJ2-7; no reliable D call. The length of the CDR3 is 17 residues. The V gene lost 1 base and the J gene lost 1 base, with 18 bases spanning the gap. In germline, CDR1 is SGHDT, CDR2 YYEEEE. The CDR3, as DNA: TGTGCCAGCAGCTTGTCCATAGGTGTTGGGCTTTCCTACGAGCAGTACTTC. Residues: CASSLSIGVGLSYEQYF.